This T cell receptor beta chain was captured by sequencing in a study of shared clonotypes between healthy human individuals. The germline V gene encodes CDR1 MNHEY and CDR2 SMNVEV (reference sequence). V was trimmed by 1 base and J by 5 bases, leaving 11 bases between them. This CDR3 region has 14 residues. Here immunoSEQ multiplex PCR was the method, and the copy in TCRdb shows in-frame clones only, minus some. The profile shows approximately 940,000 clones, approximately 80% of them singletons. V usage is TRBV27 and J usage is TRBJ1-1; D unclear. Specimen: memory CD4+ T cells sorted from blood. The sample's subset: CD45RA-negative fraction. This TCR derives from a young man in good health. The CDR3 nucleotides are TGTGCCAGCAGTTTATATAGCAGCGTGACTGAAGCTTTCTTT. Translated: CASSLYSSVTEAFF.